This record looks at one TCR beta chain sequence and its context. What it binds is not known. PCR used 60 Vbeta primers and 13 Jbeta primers. Assay: immunoSEQ multiplex PCR; the TCRdb copy retains only in-frame clones and omits some. The sample has about 130,000 clones; more than 60% are singletons. This sample stems from a study of cytomegalovirus exposure and HLA in healthy donors. General study results and limits: Testing in vitro showed three CMV-associated chains specific for CMV antigens. Most TCR beta V segments were productive about 87% or about 30% of the time in an earlier analysis.

Sequenced: PBMCs. The clonotype was recovered from a woman aged 55-70 years in good health and CMV-seropositive.

CDR3 sequence: CASRRQDFNYGYTF. CDR3 nucleotide sequence: TGTGCCAGTAGACGACAGGATTTCAACTATGGCTACACCTTC. The rearrangement uses TRBV19 and TRBJ1-2; the D gene is possibly TRBD1 (6 bases). This CDR3 is 14 amino acids long. The V end was cut by 6 bases, the J end by 2 bases, with 13 bases between. From germline, CDR1 is LNHDA and CDR2 SQIVND (reference sequence). Full variable domain (rest looked up from reference TRBV19 and TRBJ1-2): DGGITQSPKYLFRKEGQNVTLSCEQNLNHDAMYWYRQDPGQGLRLIYYSQIVNDFQKGDIAEGYSVSREKKESFPLTVTSAQKNPTAFYLCASRRQDFNYGYTFGSGTRLTVV.